This T cell receptor (beta chain) was identified in a study of cytomegalovirus exposure and HLA in healthy donors. V was cut by 0 bases and J by 0 bases, with 15 bases left in between. The CDR3 runs 16 residues. Germline V gene sequence: CDR1 SQVTM, CDR2 ANQGSEA. The PCR used 60 Vbeta and 13 Jbeta primers. The assay was immunoSEQ multiplex PCR, and TCRdb's table has in-frame clones only and misses some. The table for this sample gives under 70,000 clones. The source is a woman aged 25 to 39 in good health and CMV-seropositive. V and J are TRBV29-1 and TRBJ2-7; weak D call: TRBD1 (7 bases). Sequenced input: PBMCs. CDR3 loop: CSVEDGGTASSYEQYF. Written as DNA, the CDR3 is TGCAGCGTTGAAGACGGAGGGACAGCTAGCTCCTACGAGCAGTACTTC.